These 23 T cell receptor beta chains came from one sample sequenced in a study of T cells after yellow fever vaccination. MiXCR, run by TCRdb on the 5' RACE reads, gives a single entry per CDR3 protein. The table records around 590,000 distinct CDR3 sequences, about 12% of them present only once. This specimen was PBMCs, taken on the day of the yellow fever booster vaccination. The source is a man under 40 who received the YFV17D yellow fever vaccine.

J is TRBJ1-1 and V is TRBV5-6, with no clear D. The length of the CDR3 is 11 residues. Looked up from germline, CDR1 is SGHDT and CDR2 is YYEEEE. V was pared by 3 bases and J by 6 bases, with 6 bases between. The CDR3 loop reads CASSSNAEAFF. In nucleotides, the CDR3 is TGTGCCAGCAGCTCCAACGCTGAAGCTTTCTTT.

The chain carries TRBV20-1 and TRBJ2-1, with 13 bases identical to TRBD2. This CDR3 comprises 17 residues. With V trimmed by 6 bases and J by 3 bases, 11 bases remained unmatched. CDR1 is DFQATT, CDR2 SNEGSKA, per germline (reference sequence). The CDR3 spells CSADWTSGSLFYNEQFF. CDR3 DNA: TGCAGTGCCGATTGGACTAGCGGGAGCCTTTTCTACAATGAGCAGTTCTTC.

This clonotype came up a few times. The CDR3 reads CASNFRGQGYEQYF. The CDR3 nucleotides read TGTGCCAGCAACTTTCGGGGACAAGGCTACGAGCAGTACTTC. The chain carries TRBV12-3 or TRBV12-4 and TRBJ2-7, with a weak D call TRBD1 (6 bases). The CDR3 is made up of 14 amino acids. Trimming removed 7 bases from V and 3 bases from J, with 16 bases in between.

V usage is TRBV7-9 and J usage is TRBJ2-7; 7 positions agree with TRBD1. Germline-derived CDR1 and CDR2 are SEHNR and FQNEAQ (reference sequence). CDR3 length: 14 residues. V lost 7 bases and J lost 7; bases outside the gene matches: 13. The CDR3 nucleotides are TGTGCCAGCACCACATGGGACAGTGTCGGAGAGCAGTACTTC. Residues: CASTTWDSVGEQYF.

There are a few counts of this clonotype. The CDR3 nucleotides read TGTGCCAGCAGCTTAGAAATCGGGAGGTACACCGGGGAGCTGTTTTTT. Encoded protein: CASSLEIGRYTGELFF. The chain has TRBV7-2 and TRBJ2-2; the match to TRBD2 covers 7 bases. This CDR3 spans 16 amino acids. From germline, CDR1 is SGHTA and CDR2 FQGNSA. J lost 3 bases, V lost 1 base, and 5 bases had no gene match.

This clonotype was found a few times. The chain employs TRBV21-1 and TRBJ2-7; the table calls TRBD2, which could not be checked here. TRBV21-1 is annotated as a pseudogene. The CDR3 length is 17 residues. CDR3 region: CASSSGTDSGTTYEQYF. The CDR3 nucleotides read TGTGCCAGCAGCTCGGGAACCGACAGCGGAACAACCTACGAGCAGTACTTC.

This clonotype was seen repeatedly, ten times or more. The V call is TRBV25-1, the J call TRBJ2-2; D is perhaps TRBD1 (5 bases). The germline gives CDR1 MGHDK, CDR2 SYGVNS. The V end was cut by 0 bases, the J end by 3 bases, with 5 bases between. The length of the CDR3 is 14 residues. This CDR3 reads CASSEYRDTGELFF. CDR3 DNA sequence: TGTGCCAGCAGTGAATACAGGGACACCGGGGAGCTGTTTTTT.

This clonotype was detected a few times. The rearrangement uses TRBV27 and TRBJ1-5; 8 bases match TRBD1. Germline V gene lookup returns CDR1 MNHEY and CDR2 SMNVEV (reference sequence). The length of the CDR3 is 15 residues. V shed 4 bases and J 2 bases; nucleotides not matched to a gene: 4. CDR3 sequence: CASSSGQEGNQPQHF. The DNA of the CDR3 is TGTGCCAGCAGTTCGGGACAGGAAGGCAATCAGCCCCAGCATTTT.

This clonotype occurred many times. The rearrangement uses TRBV6-4 and TRBJ2-3, with D maybe TRBD2 (6 bases). Trimming removed 4 bases from V and 6 bases from J, with 17 bases in between. Germline lookup yields CDR1 MRHNA and CDR2 SNTAGT. The CDR3 loop spans 15 amino acids. The CDR3 sequence: CASSARPGALDTQYF. In nucleotides, the CDR3 is TGTGCCAGCAGTGCTCGTCCGGGAGCTCTGGATACGCAGTATTTT.

V and J are TRBV6-1 and TRBJ2-1; D may be TRBD1 (6 bases). CDR3 length: 16 residues. Between the trimmed V and J ends, which lost 2 bases and 0 bases, there was a span of 11 bases. Germline CDR1 is MNHNS and CDR2 is SASEGT. CDR3 in DNA: TGTGCCAGCAGTGAATTAGGGGGTTTCTCCTACAATGAGCAGTTCTTC. This translates into CASSELGGFSYNEQFF.

The chain employs TRBV20-1 and TRBJ1-5; 9 bases fit TRBD1. V lost 2 bases to trimming and J lost 3 bases; unmatched junction nucleotides: 11. Per the germline V gene, CDR1 is DFQATT and CDR2 is SNEGSKA (reference sequence). The CDR3 is 17 amino acids. CDR3 sequence: CSARSGQGQNINQPQHF. The CDR3 nucleotides are TGCAGTGCTAGATCAGGACAGGGGCAAAATATCAATCAGCCCCAGCATTTT.

The chain has TRBV12-3 or TRBV12-4 and TRBJ2-5; 15 bases agree with TRBD2. The ends lost 7 bases at V and 4 bases at J; junction bases unmatched: 10. The CDR3 contains 17 residues. The CDR3 nucleotides are TGTGCCAGCACTTGGACTAGCGGGAGGGGCAGTCGAGAGACCCAGTACTTC. This translates into CASTWTSGRGSRETQYF.

This clonotype was seen ten or more times. The chain has TRBV5-6 and TRBJ2-2; 7 bases map to TRBD2. The CDR3 sequence is 15 residues long. After removal of 6 bases from V and 3 bases from J, the junction contained 8 bases not matched to a gene. CDR1 and CDR2 from the germline V gene are SGHDT and YYEEEE. This chain's CDR3 is CASTPLGGDTGELFF. Written as DNA, the CDR3 is TGTGCCAGCACACCCCTGGGAGGGGACACCGGGGAGCTGTTTTTT.

This clonotype was observed at least ten times. The chain employs TRBV5-1 and TRBJ2-2; 8 bases map to TRBD1. Germline V gene lookup returns CDR1 SGHRS and CDR2 YFSETQ. This CDR3 comprises 15 residues. The junction had 5 bases not matched to a gene; V was cut back by 0 bases and J by 7 bases. For the CDR3, the DNA is TGCGCCAGCAGCTTGGAGGCAGGGGGCCTCGGGGAGCTGTTTTTT. It yields the protein CASSLEAGGLGELFF.

The chain employs TRBV7-2 and TRBJ2-7; 8 bases align to TRBD1. Trimming took 5 bases from V and 5 from J; bases not matched to a gene: 11. This CDR3 is 15 amino acids long. CDR1 and CDR2 from the germline V gene are SGHTA and FQGNSA. The CDR3 is CASSPRQGANHEQYF. In DNA, the CDR3 is TGTGCCAGCAGCCCCCGGCAGGGGGCTAACCACGAGCAGTACTTC.

This clonotype showed up just a few times. The rearrangement links TRBV5-1 to TRBJ2-7; tentatively, D is TRBD1 (6 bases). Per the germline V gene, CDR1 is SGHRS and CDR2 is YFSETQ. V lost 0 bases to trimming and J lost 2 bases, with 12 bases between them. The CDR3 is made up of 15 amino acids. DNA of the CDR3: TGCGCCAGCAGCTTGGCTCCGACAGGAACCTACGAGCAGTACTTC. Residues: CASSLAPTGTYEQYF.

This clonotype showed up many times. V and J are TRBV20-1 and TRBJ2-7, with D hard to call. In germline, CDR1 is DFQATT, CDR2 SNEGSKA (reference sequence). This CDR3 comprises 12 residues. CDR3 bases: TGCAAGGTTAAGCGCGACTCCTACGAGCAGTACTTC. Its protein product is CKVKRDSYEQYF.

This clonotype was observed at least ten times. The chain is built from TRBV20-1 and TRBJ1-5; D possibly corresponds to TRBD1 (6 bases). From germline, CDR1 is DFQATT and CDR2 SNEGSKA (reference sequence). Between the trimmed V and J ends, which lost 6 bases and 3 bases, there was a span of 15 bases. CDR3 length equals 14 residues. The CDR3, as DNA: TGCAGTGCCCCCTTAGGACAGATCAATCAGCCCCAGCATTTT. It is translated as CSAPLGQINQPQHF.

This clonotype was recorded a few times. The CDR3 DNA sequence: TGTGCCTGGGAGGATAGCGGGAGATACAATGAGCAGTTCTTC. Translating it yields CAWEDSGRYNEQFF. This chain joins TRBV30 and TRBJ2-1; 9 bases agree with TRBD2. The CDR3 runs 14 residues. J gave up 4 bases and V 5 bases, and 6 bases lay outside the gene matches. From germline, CDR1 is GTSNPN and CDR2 SVGIG (reference sequence).

In this sample, this clonotype turned up a few times. V gene TRBV7-2 combines with J gene TRBJ1-2, with D possibly TRBD1 on 6 matching bases. Germline assignment: CDR1 SGHTA and CDR2 FQGNSA. Deletions cut 0 bases from V and 5 bases from J, with 13 bases between. CDR3 length: 15 residues. Here the CDR3 reads CASSLAGQRSYGYTF. The CDR3 nucleotides are TGTGCCAGCAGCTTAGCCGGACAGAGGTCTTATGGCTACACCTTC.

V gene TRBV4-3 combines with J gene TRBJ1-3, with D perhaps TRBD1 (5 bases). In germline, CDR1 is LGHNA, CDR2 YSLEER. The CDR3 is 15 residues long. Trimming removed 0 bases at V and 6 bases at J, with 12 bases between. CDR3 coding DNA: TGCGCCAGCAGCCAAGATTACGCAGGGCCAAACACCATATATTTT. Protein product: CASSQDYAGPNTIYF.

This chain links TRBV6-1 with TRBJ1-2, with 10 bases matching TRBD1. In germline, CDR1 is MNHNS, CDR2 SASEGT. CDR3 length: 14 residues. V shed 5 bases and J 7 bases; nucleotides not matched to a gene: 7. CDR3 residues: CASSNRQGAGGYTF. In nucleotides, the CDR3 is TGTGCCAGCAGTAATAGACAGGGGGCAGGTGGCTACACCTTC.

This clonotype occurred a few times. The chain recombines TRBV5-6 with TRBJ2-2; D might be TRBD1 (6 bases). V gave up 4 bases and J gave up 4 bases, with 11 bases separating them. The length of the CDR3 is 14 residues. The germline V gene encodes CDR1 SGHDT and CDR2 YYEEEE. CDR3 coding DNA: TGTGCCAGCAGCCAGAACAGGGTCACCGGGGAGCTGTTTTTT. Amino acid sequence: CASSQNRVTGELFF.